The 18 T cell receptor beta chains below come from one sample, sequenced in a study of blood T cell repertoires in COVID-19. Profiling relied on immunoSEQ multiplex PCR, and the TCRdb table lists in-frame clones only, not all of them. The repertoire has tens of thousands of clones, 77% of them found once; the top ten carry about 20%. The source material was peripheral blood. The receptors here all came from a human donor with active or convalescent COVID-19. The donor label of this sample is uncertain.

The chain is built from TRBV7-9 and TRBJ1-6; maybe TRBD1 (5 bases). The CDR3 totals 15 residues. V dropped 6 bases and J dropped 3 bases, with 12 bases sitting between them. The V gene's germline CDR1 is SEHNR and CDR2 FQNEAQ (reference sequence). CDR3 in DNA: TGTGCCAGCAGGGGACTGGGAAGCTATAATTCACCCCTCCACTTT. It translates to CASRGLGSYNSPLHF.

The chain links TRBV12-3 or TRBV12-4 to TRBJ1-1; tentatively, D is TRBD1 (5 bases). CDR3 length: 13 amino acids. The germline V and J ends were trimmed by 3 bases and 3 bases, with 8 bases remaining between them. CDR3 sequence (DNA): TGTGCCAGCAGTTTCGGGGGGTACACTGAAGCTTTCTTT. This sequence encodes CASSFGGYTEAFF.

This clone has only a few counts. This sample also contains other DNA sequences that code for the same CDR3. This rearrangement joins TRBV9 to TRBJ2-1, with 8 bases aligning to TRBD1. Per germline, CDR1 SGDLS and CDR2 YYNGEE. The CDR3 contains 15 residues. V was clipped by 4 bases and J by 2 bases; unmatched bases: 5. The CDR3 here is CASSPAGGAYNEQFF. The CDR3 coding sequence is TGTGCCAGCAGCCCCGCAGGGGGCGCCTACAATGAGCAGTTCTTC. The whole variable domain, filled in from reference TRBV9 and TRBJ2-1, reads DSGVTQTPKHLITATGQRVTLRCSPRSGDLSVYWYQQSLDQGLQFLIQYYNGEERAKGNILERFSAQQFPDLHSELNLSSLELGDSALYFCASSPAGGAYNEQFFGPGTRLTVL.

The V call is TRBV5-1, the J call TRBJ2-4; 10 bases line up with TRBD1. The ends lost 7 bases at V and 3 bases at J; junction bases unmatched: 10. Germline values: CDR1 SGHRS, CDR2 YFSETQ. The CDR3 is 16 amino acids. The CDR3, as DNA: TGCGCCAGCCCGAGGGGACAGGGGCTAGTCAAAAACATTCAGTACTTC. It codes for CASPRGQGLVKNIQYF. The variable domain in full, with the rest retrieved from reference TRBV5-1 and TRBJ2-4, is KAGVTQTPRYLIKTRGQQVTLSCSPISGHRSVSWYQQTPGQGLQFLFEYFSETQRNKGNFPGRFSGRQFSNSRSEMNVSTLELGDSALYLCASPRGQGLVKNIQYFGAGTRLSVL.

This clone was observed once. The chain recombines TRBV9 with TRBJ2-2, with 7 bases matching TRBD1. Germline V gene data show CDR1 as SGDLS and CDR2 as YYNGEE. With V trimmed by 4 bases and J by 6 bases, 12 bases remained unmatched. The CDR3 sequence is 16 residues long. Here the CDR3 reads CASSPQARGPSGELFF. The CDR3 bases are TGTGCCAGCAGCCCACAAGCGAGGGGGCCCTCCGGGGAGCTGTTTTTT.

The chain links TRBV5-8 to TRBJ2-1; tentatively, D is TRBD2 (6 bases). Germline CDR1 SGHTS, CDR2 YDEGEE. V was trimmed by 0 bases and J by 3 bases, leaving 16 bases between them. The CDR3 consists of 17 residues. The CDR3 loop is CASSLGTRLGVYNEQFF. CDR3 nucleotides: TGTGCCAGCAGCTTGGGTACACGACTAGGTGTCTACAATGAGCAGTTCTTC.

This clone was counted once. This sequence joins TRBV10-3 and TRBJ2-1, with TRBD2 identical over 13 bases. Per germline, CDR1 ENHRY and CDR2 SYGVKD. CDR3 length equals 14 residues. V lost 8 bases, J lost 8 bases, and 6 bases stayed unmatched. The CDR3 here is CAIGRLAGGDEQFF. CDR3 in DNA: TGTGCCATCGGCCGACTAGCGGGAGGAGATGAGCAGTTCTTC.

The rearrangement links TRBV12-3 or TRBV12-4 to TRBJ1-4; no clear D. The germline V and J ends were trimmed by 4 bases and 7 bases, with 10 bases remaining between them. This CDR3 contains 13 residues. CDR3 coding DNA: TGTGCCAGCAGTTCAAGCCCCGCTGAAAAACTGTTTTTT. Protein sequence: CASSSSPAEKLFF.

V and J are TRBV3-1 (or the pseudogene TRBV3-2) and TRBJ1-4; 8 nucleotides agree with TRBD1. The germline V gene encodes CDR1 LGHDT and CDR2 YNNKEL (reference sequence). The V gene end was trimmed by 4 bases and the J gene end by 3 bases; junction bases not matched to a gene: 4. This CDR3 has 15 amino acids. The CDR3 loop is CASSLGQGPNEKLFF. CDR3 nucleotides: TGTGCCAGCAGCCTCGGACAGGGACCTAATGAAAAACTGTTTTTT.

The chain couples TRBV19 to TRBJ2-7; D ambiguous. Trimming stripped 3 bases from V and 6 bases from J, with 9 bases between. This CDR3 is built from 12 residues. CDR1 and CDR2 (germline): LNHDA, SQIVND (reference sequence). CDR3 in DNA: TGTGCCAGTAGTATTGGGCAAACCGAGCAGTACTTC. Amino acid sequence: CASSIGQTEQYF. Supplemented by reference TRBV19 and TRBJ2-7, the full variable domain reads DGGITQSPKYLFRKEGQNVTLSCEQNLNHDAMYWYRQDPGQGLRLIYYSQIVNDFQKGDIAEGYSVSREKKESFPLTVTSAQKNPTAFYLCASSIGQTEQYFGPGTRLTVT.

As for this clone: In the same sample, other DNA sequences code for this CDR3. CDR3 nucleotides: TGTGCCAGCAGGGGCACAGGGGGCTCCTACGAGCAGTACTTC. It is translated as CASRGTGGSYEQYF. This rearrangement joins TRBV28 to TRBJ2-7; 8 bases line up with TRBD1. Losses at the gene ends were 6 bases for V and 0 bases for J; bases not matched to a gene: 4. The CDR3 runs 14 residues. Germline CDR1 and CDR2: MDHEN and SYDVKM.

The rearrangement uses TRBV18 and TRBJ1-4; perhaps TRBD1 as D (5 bases). The CDR3 runs to 15 residues. Germline CDR1 is KGHSH and CDR2 is LQKENI. The V gene lost 4 bases and the J gene lost 5 bases, with 14 bases spanning the gap. The CDR3 loop is CASSLGTGANEKLFF. The CDR3 region has the DNA TGTGCCAGCTCACTGGGCACAGGTGCCAATGAAAAACTGTTTTTT. Full variable domain (missing parts from reference TRBV18 and TRBJ1-4): NAGVMQNPRHLVRRRGQEARLRCSPMKGHSHVYWYRQLPEEGLKFMVYLQKENIIDESGMPKERFSAEFPKEGPSILRIQQVVRGDSAAYFCASSLGTGANEKLFFGSGTQLSVL.

The rearrangement uses TRBV10-2 and TRBJ2-3; 11 positions agree with TRBD2. V lost 4 bases and J lost 5; bases outside the gene matches: 2. The V gene's germline CDR1 is WSHSY and CDR2 SAAADI. The CDR3 sequence is 14 residues long. Written as DNA, the CDR3 is TGCGCCAGCAGTGTGACTAGCGGGATAGATACGCAGTATTTT. It codes for CASSVTSGIDTQYF.

The gene calls are TRBV3-1 (or the pseudogene TRBV3-2) and TRBJ2-7; 11 nucleotides align to TRBD2. The trim removed 4 bases at V and 6 bases at J, leaving 5 bases unmatched. Germline V gives CDR1 LGHDT, CDR2 YNNKEL (reference sequence). There are 14 residues in the CDR3. The CDR3 sequence: CASSRLAGLSEQYF. In DNA form, the CDR3 reads TGTGCCAGCAGCCGACTAGCGGGACTCTCCGAGCAGTACTTC.

The gene calls are TRBV25-1 and TRBJ1-2, with no clear D. V lost 4 bases and J 10 bases, leaving 7 bases between the germline ends. CDR3 length: 10 residues. Germline V CDR1 and CDR2: MGHDK, SYGVNS. This chain's CDR3 is CASSASFYTF. DNA of the CDR3: TGTGCCAGCAGTGCAAGCTTCTACACCTTC.

The gene calls are TRBV5-1 and TRBJ2-5; tentative D call: TRBD1 (6 bases). V was trimmed by 6 bases and J by 5 bases, leaving 14 bases between them. Germline V gene sequence: CDR1 SGHRS, CDR2 YFSETQ. This CDR3 is 13 amino acids long. The CDR3 bases are TGCGCCAGCACCTACAGGGAGTTGGAGACCCAGTACTTC. Its protein product is CASTYRELETQYF.

V gene TRBV14 combines with J gene TRBJ1-2; TRBD1 might be the D (6 bases). This CDR3 spans 12 amino acids. Germline V gives CDR1 SGHDN, CDR2 FVKESK. V was shortened by 4 bases and J by 8 bases, with 11 bases between the two germline ends. The CDR3 is CASSRQVYGYTF. In nucleotides, the CDR3 is TGTGCCAGCAGCCGACAGGTGTACGGCTACACCTTC.

The V call is TRBV5-6, the J call TRBJ2-5; D is unclear. CDR3 size: 11 residues. With 2 bases removed from V and 8 bases from J, the gap between germline ends came to 7 bases. Germline CDR1 reads SGHDT; CDR2 reads YYEEEE. DNA for the CDR3: TGTGCCAGCAGCTTTAGAAGTACCCAGTACTTC. Translation: CASSFRSTQYF.